These T cell receptor beta chains were read from a single sample in a study of blood T cell repertoires in COVID-19. Some clones are missing from TCRdb's copy, which holds only in-frame ones; the method was immunoSEQ multiplex PCR. This table has about 46,000 clones, 80% to 90% appearing once. Sequencing was carried out using peripheral blood. The receptor source for this set is a woman aged 80 or over with COVID-19, enrolled during active disease. Both conserved end residues are trimmed from each CDR3. The order of the fields is CDR3 length, J gene, V gene, CDR3 protein.

CDR3 length: 13; J gene: TRBJ2-7; V gene: TRBV5-1; CDR3 protein: ASSSSGTGVYEQY
CDR3 length: 12; J gene: TRBJ2-2; V gene: TRBV24-1; CDR3 protein: ATSDLRGTGELF
CDR3 length: 14; J gene: TRBJ2-3; V gene: TRBV10-3; CDR3 protein: AIREQGAGGPDTQY
CDR3 length: 15; J gene: TRBJ1-4; V gene: TRBV3-1/TRBV3-2; CDR3 protein: ASSQASGGAWQEKLF
CDR3 length: 15; J gene: TRBJ2-1; V gene: TRBV24-1; CDR3 protein: ATSDQGTDSIYNEQF
CDR3 length: 14; J gene: TRBJ2-5; V gene: TRBV7-8; CDR3 protein: ASSSAQGEHQETQY
CDR3 length: 12; J gene: TRBJ2-7; V gene: TRBV27; CDR3 protein: ASSSRDRTSEQY
CDR3 length: 12; J gene: TRBJ2-1; V gene: TRBV29-1; CDR3 protein: SVVWRKQQDEQF
CDR3 length: 14; J gene: TRBJ1-5; V gene: TRBV19; CDR3 protein: ASSIETGVANQPQH
CDR3 length: 13; J gene: TRBJ2-3; V gene: TRBV6-2/TRBV6-3; CDR3 protein: ASSWGQPSTDTQY
CDR3 length: 15; J gene: TRBJ2-4; V gene: TRBV5-1; CDR3 protein: ASSLVVPGPGRNIQY
CDR3 length: 14; J gene: TRBJ1-2; V gene: TRBV4-3; CDR3 protein: ASSQVSDNPNYGYT
CDR3 length: 12; J gene: TRBJ1-2; V gene: TRBV2; CDR3 protein: ASSQDRASYGYT
CDR3 length: 10; J gene: TRBJ1-2; V gene: TRBV18; CDR3 protein: ASSPKGDGYT
CDR3 length: 13; J gene: TRBJ2-1; V gene: TRBV18; CDR3 protein: ASSPLGDGYNEQF
CDR3 length: 14; J gene: TRBJ2-3; V gene: TRBV7-2; CDR3 protein: ASSLPRRGNTDTQY